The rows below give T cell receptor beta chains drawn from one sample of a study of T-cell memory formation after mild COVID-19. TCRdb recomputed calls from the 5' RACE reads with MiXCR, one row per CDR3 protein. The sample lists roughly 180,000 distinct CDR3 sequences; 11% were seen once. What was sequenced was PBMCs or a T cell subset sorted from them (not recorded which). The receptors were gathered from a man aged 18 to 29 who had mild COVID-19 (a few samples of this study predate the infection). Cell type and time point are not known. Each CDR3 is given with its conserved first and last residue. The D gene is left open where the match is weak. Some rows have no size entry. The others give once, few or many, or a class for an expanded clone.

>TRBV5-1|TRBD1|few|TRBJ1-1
TGCGCCAGCAGCCTCGGGACAGGGGCTGGGAACACTGAAGCTTTCTTT
CASSLGTGAGNTEAFF
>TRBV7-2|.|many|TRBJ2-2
TGTGCCAGCAGCTTAAAGGCCCCGGTCACCGGGGAGCTGTTTTTT
CASSLKAPVTGELFF
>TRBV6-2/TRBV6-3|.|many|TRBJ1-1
TGTGCCAGCAGTTACTCGACCGCCACTGAAGCTTTCTTT
CASSYSTATEAFF
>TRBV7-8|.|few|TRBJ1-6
TGTGCCAGCAGCCCCCAGGGGCAAGCTGTTTCACCCCTCCACTTT
CASSPQGQAVSPLHF
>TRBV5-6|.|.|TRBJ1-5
TGTGCCAGCAGCGGCCGTAATCAGCCCCAGCATTTT
CASSGRNQPQHF
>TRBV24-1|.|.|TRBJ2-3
TGTGCCACCAGTGATTGGATCACAGATACGCAGTATTTT
CATSDWITDTQYF
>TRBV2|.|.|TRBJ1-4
TGTGCCAGCCGTAGGTCGGGCCTAGAAGGTGAAAAACTGTTTTTT
CASRRSGLEGEKLFF
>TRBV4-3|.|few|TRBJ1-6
TGCGCCAGCAGCCCGGACTTCTATAATTCACCCCTCCACTTT
CASSPDFYNSPLHF
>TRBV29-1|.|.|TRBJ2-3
TGCAGCGTTGATCGGGGAAGGAGCACAGATACGCAGTATTTT
CSVDRGRSTDTQYF
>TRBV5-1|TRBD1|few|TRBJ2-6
TGCGCCAGCAGCTTGCAGGGGGCCTCTGGGGCCAACGTCCTGACTTTC
CASSLQGASGANVLTF
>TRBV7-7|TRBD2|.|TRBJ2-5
TGTGCCAGCAGCTTAGGGAGCGGGGGGTACCAAGAGACCCAGTACTTC
CASSLGSGGYQETQYF
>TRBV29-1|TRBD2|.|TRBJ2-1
TGCAGCTCCGGGGAGGGTATGGAGCAGTTCTTC
CSSGEGMEQFF
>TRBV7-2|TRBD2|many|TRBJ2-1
TGTGCCAGCAGCTCCCTTGGGACTAGCGGGGTAACCTACAATGAGCAGTTCTTC
CASSSLGTSGVTYNEQFF
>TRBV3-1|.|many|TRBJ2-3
TGTGCCAGCAGGCGGGGACACAATACGCAGTATTTT
CASRRGHNTQYF
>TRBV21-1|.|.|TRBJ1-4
TGTGCCAGCAGCAAAATGCGGACAGGGGAGGAAAAACTGTTTTTT
CASSKMRTGEEKLFF
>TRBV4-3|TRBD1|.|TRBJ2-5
TGCGCCAGCAGCCAAAACCGGGACAGGGGAAATGGGGAGACCCAGTACTTC
CASSQNRDRGNGETQYF
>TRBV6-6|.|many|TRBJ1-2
TGTGCCAGCAGTCCGGCCACCTATGGCTACACCTTC
CASSPATYGYTF
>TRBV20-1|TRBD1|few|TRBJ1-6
TGCAGTGCTGGCGGACAGGGGCTACCCCTCCACTTT
CSAGGQGLPLHF
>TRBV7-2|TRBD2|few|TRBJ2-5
TGTGCCAGCAGCTTAGCCGGGGGGGCCGTAGAGACCCAGTACTTC
CASSLAGGAVETQYF
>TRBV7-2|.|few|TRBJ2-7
TGTGCCAGCAGCCCGAACCCCGCCCAGGTAACCTACGAGCAGTACTTC
CASSPNPAQVTYEQYF
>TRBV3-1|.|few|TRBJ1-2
TGTGCCAGCAGCCGGGATGGACGGGGCTATGGCTACACCTTC
CASSRDGRGYGYTF
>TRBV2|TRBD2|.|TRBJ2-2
TGTGCCAGCAGGACGCGGGGGGCCCTGAACACCGGGGAGCTGTTTTTT
CASRTRGALNTGELFF
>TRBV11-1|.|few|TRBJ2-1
TGTGCCAGCAGCTTACGACCCATCAATGAGCAGTTCTTC
CASSLRPINEQFF
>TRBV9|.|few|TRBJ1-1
TGTGCCAGCAGCGACAGGATGAACACTGAAGCTTTCTTT
CASSDRMNTEAFF
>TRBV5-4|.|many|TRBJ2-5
TGTGCCAGTAAAGGGGGGGAGACCCAGTACTTC
CASKGGETQYF
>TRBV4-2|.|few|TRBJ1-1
TGTGCCAGCAGCCAAGAACTGGCCGTGAACACTGAAGCTTTCTTT
CASSQELAVNTEAFF
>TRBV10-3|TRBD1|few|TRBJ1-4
TGTGCCATCAGTGCTCGCCGGACAGGAGTAGATGAAAAACTGTTTTTT
CAISARRTGVDEKLFF
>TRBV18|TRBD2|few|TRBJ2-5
TGTGCCAGCTCACCATTCTCAGCGGGGGAAGAGACCCAGTACTTC
CASSPFSAGEETQYF
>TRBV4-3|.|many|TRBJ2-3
TGCGCCAGCAGCCAAGATGCCCGGACGCGCGATACGCAGTATTTT
CASSQDARTRDTQYF
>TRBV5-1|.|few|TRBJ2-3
TGCGCCAGCAGCTTGATGGGACTGCTCACAGATACGCAGTATTTT
CASSLMGLLTDTQYF
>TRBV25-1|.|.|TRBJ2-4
TGTGCCAGCTCATTAACAGGGGGGGACAAAAACATTCAGTACTTC
CASSLTGGDKNIQYF
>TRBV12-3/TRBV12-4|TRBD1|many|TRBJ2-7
TGTGCCAGCAGTTTGGGACAGCGCTACGAGCAGTACTTC
CASSLGQRYEQYF
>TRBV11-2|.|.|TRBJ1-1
TGTGCCAGCAGCCCCAGAGACCCTAACACTGAAGCTTTCTTT
CASSPRDPNTEAFF